This T cell receptor (beta chain) was recorded in a study of beta chain features in type 1 diabetes. Study summary: Patients shared similar age, gender and cell yields with healthy donors.

To note about this clone: The target antigen is unknown.

Blood was collected once per donor into heparin, averaging roughly 0.12 L. The CDR3 contains 17 residues. Reverse transcribing all isolated RNA meant expressed TCRB transcripts were sequenced. Profiled with immunoSEQ multiplex PCR; TCRdb holds only in-frame clones, not every one. The sample gives fewer than 900,000 clones, roughly 15% of which show up once; about 0.02% is in the top ten. General study findings and limits: Patients' naive, central memory and Treg TCRB repertoires seemed closer to one another than those of healthy donors. Shorter templates may be favored by PCR, equally so in patients and controls.

This TCR was sampled from a woman between 18 and 30 years old in good health. This chain connects TRBV21-1 to TRBJ2-7; no check of the table's D call, TRBD2, against the DNA was made. TRBV21-1 is recorded as a pseudogene. The sequencing input was naive CD4+ T cells from blood. The CDR3 sequence: CASSKDCREGNSYEQYF. In DNA form, the CDR3 reads TGTGCCAGCAGCAAAGATTGCCGGGAGGGCAACTCCTACGAGCAGTACTTC.